The 10 T cell receptor beta chains reported below all come from one sample, sequenced in a study of T cell responses to AZD1222 COVID-19 vaccine. Libraries were prepared by immunoSEQ multiplex PCR; TCRdb keeps only in-frame clonotypes and omits some of them. Here the sample spans around 130,000 clones, about 91% being singletons. The sample in question was peripheral blood, obtained on day 0 of AZD1222 vaccination. The receptors were sampled from an adult in good health.

The chain is built from TRBV7-6 and TRBJ1-5, with TRBD1 matching 8 bases. The CDR3 loop spans 11 amino acids. V lost 4 bases to trimming and J lost 13 bases; unmatched junction nucleotides: 3. CDR1 SGHVS and CDR2 FNYEAQ come from the germline V gene. CDR3 nucleotides: TGTGCCAGCAGCTCGGACAGGGTTCAGCATTTT. Protein sequence: CASSSDRVQHF.

The V and J genes are TRBV18 and TRBJ2-5; D call uncertain. V lost 2 bases and J 1 base, leaving 8 bases between the germline ends. CDR1 is KGHSH and CDR2 is LQKENI in the germline V gene. CDR3 length: 14 amino acids. The CDR3 nucleotides read TGTGCCAGCTCACCAGGGCTATCCCAAGAGACCCAGTACTTC. Its translation: CASSPGLSQETQYF.

The chain combines TRBV18 with TRBJ1-1; 9 bases fit TRBD1. Trimming removed 6 bases from V and 3 bases from J; junction bases left unmatched: 2. This CDR3 contains 13 residues. Germline V gene sequence: CDR1 KGHSH, CDR2 LQKENI. DNA for the CDR3: TGTGCCAGCTCCGGGACAGGGTACACTGAAGCTTTCTTT. Its protein product is CASSGTGYTEAFF.

A single count supports this clone. This chain connects TRBV7-9 to TRBJ1-1; a weak D match, TRBD1 (5 bases). The CDR3 is 14 residues long. The germline V gene encodes CDR1 SEHNR and CDR2 FQNEAQ (reference sequence). V lost 5 bases and J 4 bases, leaving 14 bases between the germline ends. The CDR3 DNA sequence: TGTGCCAGCAGCCGGGGGAGGGAAGGCACTGAAGCTTTCTTT. Translating gives CASSRGREGTEAFF. The whole variable domain, filled in from reference TRBV7-9 and TRBJ1-1, reads DTGVSQNPRHKITKRGQNVTFRCDPISEHNRLYWYRQTLGQGPEFLTYFQNEAQLEKSRLLSDRFSAERPKGSFSTLEIQRTEQGDSAMYLCASSRGREGTEAFFGQGTRLTVV.

The chain uses TRBV11-3 and TRBJ2-1, with D perhaps matching TRBD2 (6 bases). The CDR3 loop spans 15 amino acids. Trimming took 0 bases from V and 4 from J, leaving 10 bases between them. Looked up from germline, CDR1 is SGHNT and CDR2 is YENEEA. CDR3 in DNA: TGTGCCAGCAGCTTAGAATTGGGGACTTACAATGAGCAGTTCTTC. Its protein product is CASSLELGTYNEQFF.

The chain has TRBV5-6 and TRBJ2-4; tentatively, D is TRBD1 (5 bases). Germline-derived CDR1 and CDR2 are SGHDT and YYEEEE. Trimming took 4 bases from V and 2 from J, leaving 10 bases between them. The CDR3 has 14 residues. The CDR3 loop reads CASSTQGTKNIQYF. The CDR3 nucleotides read TGTGCCAGCAGCACGCAGGGAACCAAAAACATTCAGTACTTC.

The rearrangement uses TRBV3-1 (or the pseudogene TRBV3-2) and TRBJ1-1; 9 nucleotides match TRBD1. Germline loops: CDR1 LGHDT, CDR2 YNNKEL (reference sequence). Unmatched junction bases numbered 1, after V lost 1 base and J lost 1 base. The CDR3 runs to 15 residues. The CDR3 DNA is TGTGCCAGCAGCCAAGTGGACAGGGGGAACACTGAAGCTTTCTTT. This translates into CASSQVDRGNTEAFF.

J is TRBJ1-5 and V is TRBV19; D gene ambiguous. Trimming cost V 3 bases and J 1 base, with 13 bases left between them. The length of the CDR3 is 16 residues. CDR1 is LNHDA, CDR2 SQIVND, per germline (reference sequence). CDR3 in DNA: TGTGCCAGTAGTATCTTTGAGCCCTTGAGCAATCAGCCCCAGCATTTT. This gives the protein CASSIFEPLSNQPQHF.

The rearrangement links TRBV30 to TRBJ1-1; unclear D gene. The CDR3 is 15 residues long. V lost 0 bases to trimming and J lost 0 bases, with 11 bases between them. The germline gives CDR1 GTSNPN, CDR2 SVGIG (reference sequence). The CDR3 nucleotides are TGTGCCTGGAGTGTACCCCACAGCCTGAACACTGAAGCTTTCTTT. Translation: CAWSVPHSLNTEAFF.

This clone occurred a few times. V is TRBV5-6 and J is TRBJ1-1, with 7 bases fitting TRBD1. After removal of 1 base from V and 4 bases from J, the junction contained 7 bases not matched to a gene. From germline, CDR1 is SGHDT and CDR2 YYEEEE. The CDR3 runs to 15 residues. CDR3 DNA: TGTGCCAGCAGCTTGCCCCTGGCAGGGGGCACTGAAGCTTTCTTT. This codes for CASSLPLAGGTEAFF.